This T cell receptor beta chain was recorded in a study of blood T cells in healthy people across ages. Together with a sample-barcoded 5' primer, a J-beta primer mix was included in a second PCR lasting roughly 7 to 11 cycles. TCRdb re-analysed the 5' RACE reads in MiXCR, keeping a single row per CDR3 protein. This table holds about 580,000 distinct CDR3 sequences, 40% to 55% found once. Germline V lookup: CDR1 MNHEY, CDR2 SVGAGI. The CDR3 loop spans 16 amino acids. Trimming at V came to 5 bases and at J to 6 bases, leaving 14 bases not matched to a gene. The receptor's source is an elderly man in good health. This chain uses TRBV6-5 with TRBJ1-2, with 8 bases matching TRBD1. Source material: blood. CDR3 sequence reads: CASSLTGADRGNGYTF. The CDR3 coding sequence is TGTGCCAGCAGTCTTACGGGGGCTGACAGGGGAAATGGCTACACCTTC.